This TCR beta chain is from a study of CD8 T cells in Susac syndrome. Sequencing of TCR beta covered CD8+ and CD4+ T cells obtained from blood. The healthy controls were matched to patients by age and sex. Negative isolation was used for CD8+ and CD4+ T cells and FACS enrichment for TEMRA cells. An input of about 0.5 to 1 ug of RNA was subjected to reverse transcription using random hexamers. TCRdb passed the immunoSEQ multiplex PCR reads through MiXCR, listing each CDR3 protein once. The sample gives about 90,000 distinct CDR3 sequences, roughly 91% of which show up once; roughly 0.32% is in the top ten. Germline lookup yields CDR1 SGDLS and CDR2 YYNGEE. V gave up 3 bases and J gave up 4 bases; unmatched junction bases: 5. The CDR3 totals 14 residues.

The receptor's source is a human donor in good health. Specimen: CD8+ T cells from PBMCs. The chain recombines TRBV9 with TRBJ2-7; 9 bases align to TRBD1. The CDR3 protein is CASSEGGTGYEQYF. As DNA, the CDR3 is TGTGCCAGCAGCGAGGGGGGGACAGGGTACGAGCAGTACTTC.